This T cell receptor (beta chain) appears in the sequencing data of a study of T cells in Graves' hyperthyroidism and ophthalmopathy. Losses at the gene ends were 4 bases for V and 0 bases for J; bases not matched to a gene: 8. Germline V CDR1 and CDR2: SGHRS, YFSETQ. The length of the CDR3 is 17 residues. TCR beta CDR3 region amplification was performed from RNA transcripts. Primed by the HTBI set, a first-round RT-PCR was run on the TCR CDR3. TCRdb redid the calling of the multiplex PCR reads with MiXCR, one entry per CDR3 protein. Of 530,000 or so distinct CDR3 sequences listed, approximately 25% are singletons. This clonotype was observed at least ten times.

The sequenced sample consisted of blood. The TCR comes from a woman younger than 45 with Graves' ophthalmopathy. The J gene is TRBJ2-3, the V gene TRBV5-1, with 10 bases aligning to TRBD2. The chain's CDR3 is CASSTQSGGESTDTQYF. CDR3 in DNA: TGCGCCAGCAGCACTCAGAGCGGGGGGGAAAGCACAGATACGCAGTATTTT.